This T cell receptor (beta chain) was retrieved from a study of OX40 agonist ivuxolimab in advanced cancers. The protocol was immunoSEQ multiplex PCR, while the TCRdb copy is restricted to in-frame clones and leaves out a portion. The sample has approximately 66,000 clones; around 86% are singletons. Trimming took 3 bases from V and 5 from J, leaving 10 bases between them. The CDR3 has 13 amino acids. Germline V lookup: CDR1 SEHNR, CDR2 FQNEAQ (reference sequence). Source: CD4+ or CD8+ T cells sorted from blood, taken in a trial of the OX40 agonist ivuxolimab. This clonotype was obtained from an adult with an advanced solid tumor such as melanoma, head and neck, liver or kidney cancer. The V and J genes are TRBV7-9 and TRBJ2-5; maybe TRBD1 (6 bases). CDR3 DNA: TGTGCCAGCAGCTTTTCTAGGGGGGAGACCCAGTACTTC. Its protein product is CASSFSRGETQYF. Full variable domain (remainder filled in from reference TRBV7-9 and TRBJ2-5): DTGVSQNPRHKITKRGQNVTFRCDPISEHNRLYWYRQTLGQGPEFLTYFQNEAQLEKSRLLSDRFSAERPKGSFSTLEIQRTEQGDSAMYLCASSFSRGETQYFGPGTRLLVL.